A selection of T cell receptor beta chains follows, all from one sample in a study of CD8 T cells in Susac syndrome. TCRdb analysed the immunoSEQ multiplex PCR reads with MiXCR anew, one entry per CDR3 protein. The sample lists about 250,000 distinct CDR3 sequences; around 93% were seen once. Sequenced input: CD4+ T cells from PBMCs. The receptors shown here come from a human donor with multiple sclerosis. The CDR3 runs from the conserved cysteine through the conserved F or W. The order of the fields is CDR3 protein, J gene, V gene, CDR3 length.

cdr3_aa: CSARDGGSTAGPYNEQFF
j_call: TRBJ2-1
v_call: TRBV20-1
cdr3_length: 18

cdr3_aa: CASPRHRGQWKTDTQYF
j_call: TRBJ2-3
v_call: TRBV7-2
cdr3_length: 17

cdr3_aa: CASSPVQGELFF
j_call: TRBJ2-2
v_call: TRBV6-5
cdr3_length: 12

cdr3_aa: CSARQSQETQYF
j_call: TRBJ2-5
v_call: TRBV20-1
cdr3_length: 12

cdr3_aa: CASSKRRQGINYGYTF
j_call: TRBJ1-2
v_call: TRBV21-1
cdr3_length: 16

cdr3_aa: CASSPGAGGAHSYEQYF
j_call: TRBJ2-7
v_call: TRBV7-9
cdr3_length: 17

cdr3_aa: CASHRQVTGELFF
j_call: TRBJ2-2
v_call: TRBV6-1
cdr3_length: 13

cdr3_aa: CASSLSGGPLGNGYTF
j_call: TRBJ1-2
v_call: TRBV27
cdr3_length: 16

cdr3_aa: CASSLAGTYNEQFF
j_call: TRBJ2-1
v_call: TRBV13
cdr3_length: 14

cdr3_aa: CSVAKNRDLYGYTF
j_call: TRBJ1-2
v_call: TRBV29-1
cdr3_length: 14

cdr3_aa: CASTNIYEQYF
j_call: TRBJ2-7
v_call: TRBV5-6
cdr3_length: 11

cdr3_aa: CASSRSGISYEQYF
j_call: TRBJ2-7
v_call: TRBV5-1
cdr3_length: 14

cdr3_aa: CASSLGGDPYEQYF
j_call: TRBJ2-7
v_call: TRBV7-2
cdr3_length: 14

cdr3_aa: CASSQDRGSTQYF
j_call: TRBJ2-3
v_call: TRBV14
cdr3_length: 13

cdr3_aa: CSAKERDRLYNEQFF
j_call: TRBJ2-1
v_call: TRBV20-1
cdr3_length: 15

cdr3_aa: CASSYWGGRETQYF
j_call: TRBJ2-5
v_call: TRBV6-2/TRBV6-3
cdr3_length: 14

cdr3_aa: CSVEISGRRNEQFF
j_call: TRBJ2-1
v_call: TRBV29-1
cdr3_length: 14

cdr3_aa: CASSQTQRPDTQYF
j_call: TRBJ2-3
v_call: TRBV7-9
cdr3_length: 14